This T cell receptor beta chain derives from a study of blood T cell repertoires in COVID-19. Turning to the study itself: Specimens from acute and convalescent COVID-19 originated in the United States, Italy and Spain.

Original methodology: Estimates of nucleated cell counts were drawn from the amplification of reference gene primers. Profiled with immunoSEQ multiplex PCR; TCRdb holds only in-frame clones, not every one. The V and J calls and clone size come from that table; D and trimming were worked out from the DNA. The data contain around 130,000 clones, 88% of them seen just once; the ten biggest clones take up 2.5% to 3%. Trimming cost V 2 bases and J 4 bases, with 11 bases left between them. The CDR3 loop spans 14 amino acids. Germline CDR1 reads MNHEY; CDR2 reads SVGAGI. Seattle-derived patients entered the study during active infection and were followed longitudinally.

This sequence joins TRBV6-5 and TRBJ1-2; maybe TRBD1 (6 bases). This TCR derives from a human donor with COVID-19, enrolled during active disease. The donor label of this sample is uncertain. Material: peripheral blood. CDR3 in DNA: TGTGCCAGCAGTTACGTGGACAGACCCTATGGCTACACCTTC. Its translation is CASSYVDRPYGYTF.